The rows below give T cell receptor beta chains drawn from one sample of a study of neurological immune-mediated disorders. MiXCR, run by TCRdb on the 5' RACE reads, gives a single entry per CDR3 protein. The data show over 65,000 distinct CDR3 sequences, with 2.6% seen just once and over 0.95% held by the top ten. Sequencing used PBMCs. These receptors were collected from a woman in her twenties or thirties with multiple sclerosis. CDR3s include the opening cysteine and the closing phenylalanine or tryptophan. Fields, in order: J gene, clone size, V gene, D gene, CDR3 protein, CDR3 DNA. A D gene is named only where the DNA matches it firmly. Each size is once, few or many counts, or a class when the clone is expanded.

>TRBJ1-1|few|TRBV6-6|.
CASSYAQGVGVTEAFF
TGTGCCAGCAGTTACGCTCAAGGGGTAGGGGTTACTGAAGCTTTCTTT
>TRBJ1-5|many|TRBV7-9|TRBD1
CASSPGTGGGEPQHF
TGTGCCAGCAGCCCAGGGACAGGGGGCGGGGAGCCCCAGCATTTT
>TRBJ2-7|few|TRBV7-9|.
CASSRTEEYEQYF
TGTGCCAGCAGCCGGACAGAGGAATACGAGCAGTACTTC
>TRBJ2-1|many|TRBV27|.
CASSFYVESSYNEQFF
TGTGCCAGCAGTTTTTACGTCGAGAGCTCCTACAATGAGCAGTTCTTC
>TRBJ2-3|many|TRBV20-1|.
CSAVQGQIF
TGCAGTGCTGTACAGGGACAAATTTTT
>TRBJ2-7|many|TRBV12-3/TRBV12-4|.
CASSHQTVAADEQYF
TGTGCCAGCAGCCATCAGACAGTTGCGGCAGACGAGCAGTACTTC
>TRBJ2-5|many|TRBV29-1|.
CSVELTQGRETQYF
TGCAGCGTTGAACTGACCCAGGGTCGAGAGACCCAGTACTTC
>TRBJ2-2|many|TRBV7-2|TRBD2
CASSLWGGPGTGELFF
TGTGCCAGCAGCTTGTGGGGAGGGCCGGGAACCGGGGAGCTGTTTTTT
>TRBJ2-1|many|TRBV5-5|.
CASSLGRDSYNEQFF
TGTGCCAGCAGCTTGGGGCGGGACTCCTACAATGAGCAGTTCTTC
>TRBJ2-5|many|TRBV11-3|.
CASSSGQGGAQETQYF
TGTGCCAGCAGCTCAGGACAGGGAGGGGCTCAAGAGACCCAGTACTTC
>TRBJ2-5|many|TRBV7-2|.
CASSLALGSAWETQYF
TGTGCCAGCAGCTTAGCTTTGGGTAGCGCTTGGGAGACCCAGTACTTC